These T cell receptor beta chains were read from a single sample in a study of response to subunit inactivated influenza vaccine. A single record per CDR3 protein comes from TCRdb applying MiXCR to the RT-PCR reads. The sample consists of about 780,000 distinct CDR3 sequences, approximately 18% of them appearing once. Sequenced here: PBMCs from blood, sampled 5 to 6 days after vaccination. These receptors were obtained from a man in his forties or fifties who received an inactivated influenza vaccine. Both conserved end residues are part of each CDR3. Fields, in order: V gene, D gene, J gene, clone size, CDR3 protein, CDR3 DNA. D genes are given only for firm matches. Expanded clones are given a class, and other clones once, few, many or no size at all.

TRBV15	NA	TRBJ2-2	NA	CATSSTYLSGNTGELFF	TGTGCCACCAGCAGCACCTACCTTTCTGGGAACACCGGGGAGCTGTTTTTT
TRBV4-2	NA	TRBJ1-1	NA	CASSQESESRMAFF	TGTGCCAGCAGCCAAGAGAGCGAGTCGCGAATGGCTTTCTTT
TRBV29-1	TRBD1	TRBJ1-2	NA	CSGTGGNTRGYTF	TGCAGCGGTACAGGGGGCAATACGCGTGGCTACACCTTC
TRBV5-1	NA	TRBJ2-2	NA	CASSLQPGANTGELFF	TGCGCCAGCAGCTTGCAGCCGGGGGCGAACACCGGGGAGCTGTTTTTT
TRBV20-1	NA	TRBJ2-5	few	CSARDDGKETQYF	TGCAGTGCTAGAGATGACGGAAAAGAGACCCAGTACTTC
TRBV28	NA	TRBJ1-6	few	CASLRQAPGPIYNSPLHF	TGTGCCAGCCTGCGCCAGGCGCCAGGACCGATCTATAATTCACCCCTCCACTTT
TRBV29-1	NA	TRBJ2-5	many	CSVVPAQETQYF	TGCAGCGTGGTCCCGGCCCAAGAGACCCAGTACTTC
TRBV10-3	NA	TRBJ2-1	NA	CAISSETHKLNEQFF	TGTGCCATCAGTAGTGAGACTCATAAGTTGAATGAGCAGTTCTTC
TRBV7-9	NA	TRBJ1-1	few	CASSSDTEAFF	TGTGCCAGCAGCTCCGACACTGAAGCTTTCTTT
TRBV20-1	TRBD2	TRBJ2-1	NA	CSAAGTSGSMGEQFF	TGCAGTGCCGCCGGGACTAGCGGTTCCATGGGGGAGCAGTTCTTC
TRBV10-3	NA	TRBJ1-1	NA	CAIKSAGTEAFF	TGTGCCATCAAATCCGCGGGCACTGAAGCTTTCTTT
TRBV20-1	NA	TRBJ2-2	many	CSARGISGELFF	TGCAGTGCTAGGGGGATCTCCGGGGAGCTGTTTTTT
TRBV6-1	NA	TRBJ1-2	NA	CASTTWRGDGYTF	TGTGCCAGCACTACCTGGCGGGGCGATGGCTACACCTTC
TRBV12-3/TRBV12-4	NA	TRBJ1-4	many	CASSPGVVDEKLFF	TGTGCCAGCAGCCCAGGGGTAGTAGATGAAAAACTGTTTTTT
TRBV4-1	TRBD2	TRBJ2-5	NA	CASSPPGLAGGKRGETQYF	TGCGCCAGCAGCCCTCCGGGACTAGCGGGGGGGAAGAGAGGCGAGACCCAGTACTTC
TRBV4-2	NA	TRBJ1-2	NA	CASSQREADLPRNYGYTF	TGTGCCAGCAGCCAGAGAGAGGCAGACCTACCCCGGAACTATGGCTACACCTTC
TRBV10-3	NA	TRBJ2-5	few	CAISEGGRGSGKETQYF	TGTGCCATCAGTGAAGGAGGCAGAGGCAGTGGGAAAGAGACCCAGTACTTC
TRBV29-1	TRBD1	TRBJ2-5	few	CSVIDRALETQYF	TGCAGCGTTATAGACAGGGCGCTAGAGACCCAGTACTTC
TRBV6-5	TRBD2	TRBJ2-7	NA	CASSYSTAGGLYEQYF	TGTGCCAGCAGTTACTCGACGGCGGGAGGACTGTACGAGCAGTACTTC
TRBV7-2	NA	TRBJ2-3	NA	CASRPGLGGGDTQYF	TGTGCCAGCAGACCCGGACTCGGCGGTGGAGATACGCAGTATTTT
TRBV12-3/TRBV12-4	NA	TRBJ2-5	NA	CASSSGGRHRETQYF	TGTGCCAGCAGTTCCGGGGGACGCCACCGAGAGACCCAGTACTTC
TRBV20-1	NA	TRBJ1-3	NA	CSARDLGPFSGNTIYF	TGCAGTGCTAGAGATCTGGGGCCGTTCTCTGGAAACACCATATATTTT
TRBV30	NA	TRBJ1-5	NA	CAWSDRRSQPQHF	TGTGCCTGGAGTGATAGACGATCTCAGCCCCAGCATTTT
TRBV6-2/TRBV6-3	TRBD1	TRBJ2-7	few	CASSYLQGRTFYEQYF	TGTGCCAGCAGTTACCTACAGGGGCGTACCTTCTACGAGCAGTACTTC
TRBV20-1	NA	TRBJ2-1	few	CSARGQSDEQFF	TGCAGTGCTAGAGGTCAGAGCGATGAGCAGTTCTTC
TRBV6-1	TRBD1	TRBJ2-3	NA	CASTGTGVDTQYF	TGTGCCAGCACCGGGACAGGGGTGGATACGCAGTATTTT
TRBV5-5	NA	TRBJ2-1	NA	CASSVDSTPGEQFF	TGTGCCAGCAGCGTGGACAGCACCCCGGGTGAGCAGTTCTTC
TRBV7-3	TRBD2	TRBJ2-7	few	CASSDGTSGKQYF	TGTGCCAGCAGCGACGGGACTAGCGGGAAGCAGTACTTC
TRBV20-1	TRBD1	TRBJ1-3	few	CSAVTGPGNTIYF	TGCAGTGCTGTGACAGGGCCTGGAAACACCATATATTTT
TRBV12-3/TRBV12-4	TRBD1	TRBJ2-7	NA	CASSLGLGTGTYEQYF	TGTGCCAGCAGTTTAGGTCTCGGGACAGGTACCTACGAGCAGTACTTC
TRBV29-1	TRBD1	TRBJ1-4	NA	CSVRRTGGDHEKLFF	TGCAGCGTTCGTCGGACAGGGGGGGATCATGAAAAACTGTTTTTT
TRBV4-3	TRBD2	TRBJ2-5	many	CASSQGLAGGASVETQYF	TGCGCCAGCAGCCAGGGACTAGCGGGGGGGGCGTCAGTAGAGACCCAGTACTTC
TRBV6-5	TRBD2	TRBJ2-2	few	CASSYSKAGGPNTGELFF	TGTGCCAGCAGTTACTCGAAAGCGGGGGGGCCGAACACCGGGGAGCTGTTTTTT
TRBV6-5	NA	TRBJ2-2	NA	CASSYVFKGGTGELFF	TGTGCCAGCAGTTACGTCTTCAAGGGGGGGACCGGGGAGCTGTTTTTT
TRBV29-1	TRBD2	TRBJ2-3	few	CSVQAGGRIDTQYF	TGCAGCGTTCAGGCGGGAGGCCGAATAGATACGCAGTATTTT
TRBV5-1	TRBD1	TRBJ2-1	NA	CASSLEGTGHGEQFF	TGCGCCAGCAGCTTGGAAGGGACAGGGCATGGTGAGCAGTTCTTC
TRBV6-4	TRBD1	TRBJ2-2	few	CASSGTEDSGELFF	TGTGCCAGCAGCGGGACAGAGGATAGCGGGGAGCTGTTTTTT
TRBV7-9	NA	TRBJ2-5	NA	CASSIEAGPDVKTQYF	TGTGCCAGCAGCATAGAAGCCGGGCCGGATGTAAAGACCCAGTACTTC
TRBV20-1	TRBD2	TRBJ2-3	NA	CSARGAGTSGVGTQYF	TGCAGTGCTAGAGGTGCAGGGACTAGCGGGGTGGGTACGCAGTATTTT
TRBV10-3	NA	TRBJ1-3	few	CAAWRGATGNTIYF	TGTGCCGCCTGGCGAGGGGCAACTGGAAACACCATATATTTT
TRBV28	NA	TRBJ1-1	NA	CASRPNRETEAFF	TGTGCCAGCAGACCAAACAGGGAGACTGAAGCTTTCTTT
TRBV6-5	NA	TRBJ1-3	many	CASSYFAGRGPGNTIYF	TGTGCCAGCAGTTACTTCGCCGGGCGAGGACCTGGAAACACCATATATTTT
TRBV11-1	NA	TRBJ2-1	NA	CASSLAGNRNEQFF	TGTGCCAGCAGCTTAGCAGGGAATCGGAATGAGCAGTTCTTC
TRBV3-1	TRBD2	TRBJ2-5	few	CASTVEPSYGGETQYF	TGTGCCAGCACCGTTGAACCCAGCTACGGGGGGGAGACCCAGTACTTC
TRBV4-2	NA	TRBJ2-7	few	CASSQEGWGVYEQYF	TGTGCCAGCAGCCAAGAAGGATGGGGGGTATACGAGCAGTACTTC
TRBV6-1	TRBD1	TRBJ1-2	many	CASSTGQVRGGYTF	TGTGCCAGCAGTACAGGACAGGTCCGGGGCGGCTACACCTTC
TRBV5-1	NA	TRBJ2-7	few	CASSLGYSTYEQYF	TGCGCCAGCAGCTTGGGGTACAGCACCTACGAGCAGTACTTC
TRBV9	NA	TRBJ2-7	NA	CASSVDGLREQYF	TGTGCCAGCAGCGTAGACGGACTACGAGAGCAGTACTTC
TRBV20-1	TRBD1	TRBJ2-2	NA	CSAKNRGRAGELFF	TGCAGTGCTAAAAACAGGGGGCGGGCCGGGGAGCTGTTTTTT
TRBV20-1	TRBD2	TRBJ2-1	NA	CSARDFSGGANEQFF	TGCAGTGCTAGAGATTTTAGCGGGGGGGCGAATGAGCAGTTCTTC